The sequence of this T cell receptor (beta chain) was determined in a study of beta chain features in type 1 diabetes. Study-level points and caveats: At VDJ recombination sites, type 1 diabetes patients had fewer insertions and more deleted nucleotides. Within patients, naive, central memory and Treg TCRB repertoires seemed more similar than within healthy donors. Type 1 diabetes patients showed a moderate but significant shortening of TCRB CDR3s in all four CD4+ subsets.

TCRB transcripts that were expressed got sequenced, as all of the isolated RNA had been reverse transcribed. The table came from immunoSEQ multiplex PCR; TCRdb's copy has only in-frame clones and leaves some out. The sample lists a few hundred thousand clones, 13% seen once, with about 0.016% in the top ten. The CDR3 spans 14 residues. Trimming cost V 5 bases and J 0 bases, with 9 bases left between them. Germline V CDR1 and CDR2: LGHNT, FRNRAP. With respect to this clone: Its target is not known.

This TCR came from a woman younger than 30 with type 1 diabetes. V usage is TRBV12-5 and J usage is TRBJ2-3, with TRBD2 as a possible D gene (5 bases). Sequencing used naive CD4+ T cells from blood. CDR3 sequence (DNA): TGTGCTAGTGGTCCAAGCGGAAGCACAGATACGCAGTATTTT. Protein: CASGPSGSTDTQYF.